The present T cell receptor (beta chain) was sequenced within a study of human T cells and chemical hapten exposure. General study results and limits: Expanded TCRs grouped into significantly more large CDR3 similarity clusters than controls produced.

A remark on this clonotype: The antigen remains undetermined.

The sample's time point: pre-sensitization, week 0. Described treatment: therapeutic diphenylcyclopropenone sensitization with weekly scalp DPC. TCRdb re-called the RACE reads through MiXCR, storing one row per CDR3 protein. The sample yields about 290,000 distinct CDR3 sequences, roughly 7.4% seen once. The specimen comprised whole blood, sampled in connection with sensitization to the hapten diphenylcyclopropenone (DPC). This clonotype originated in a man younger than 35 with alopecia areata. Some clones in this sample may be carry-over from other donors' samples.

CDR3 loop: CASSLEAGSLGLFF. The CDR3 nucleotides are TGTGCCAGCAGCTTAGAGGCAGGCTCATTAGGGCTGTTTTTT. This sequence joins TRBV11-2 and TRBJ2-2; D unclear. Trimming stripped 0 bases from V and 13 bases from J, with 15 bases between. There are 14 residues in the CDR3. Germline loops: CDR1 SGHAT, CDR2 FQNNGV.